The 4 T cell receptor beta chains listed next were all sequenced from one sample in a study of blood T cell repertoires in COVID-19. The repertoire was sequenced with immunoSEQ multiplex PCR; TCRdb's copy has only in-frame clones and lacks some. The table has 250,000 to 300,000 clones, around 90% seen once; the top ten hold around 0.8%. The sample comprised peripheral blood. Every receptor here comes from a woman younger than 45 with acute or convalescent COVID-19.

V gene TRBV9 combines with J gene TRBJ2-1, with 14 bases identical to TRBD2. Unmatched junction bases numbered 7, after V lost 1 base and J lost 1 base. From germline, CDR1 is SGDLS and CDR2 YYNGEE. The CDR3 has 19 residues. Here the CDR3 reads CASSVMTSGRGSSYNEQFF. The CDR3 region has the DNA TGTGCCAGCAGCGTAATGACTAGCGGGAGGGGCTCTTCCTACAATGAGCAGTTCTTC.

The chain links TRBV12-5 to TRBJ2-7, with 10 bases fitting TRBD1. In germline, CDR1 is LGHNT, CDR2 FRNRAP. V trimming: 5 bases; J trimming: 2 bases; junction bases outside the gene matches: 0. This CDR3 has 13 residues. The CDR3 reads CASGGTGAYEQYF. The CDR3 nucleotides read TGTGCTAGTGGTGGGACAGGGGCCTACGAGCAGTACTTC.

This rearrangement joins TRBV6-2 or TRBV6-3 to TRBJ2-7; no reliable D call. Trimming cost V 4 bases and J 2 bases, with 12 bases left between them. The CDR3 has 14 residues. Per the germline V gene, CDR1 is MNHEY and CDR2 is SVGEGT. The chain's CDR3 is CASSFAGYTYEQYF. The CDR3 bases are TGTGCCAGCAGTTTTGCAGGTTATACCTACGAGCAGTACTTC.

The rearrangement joins TRBV21-1 to TRBJ2-5; the table's D call of TRBD2 was not tested on the DNA. TRBV21-1 is designated a pseudogene. There are 18 residues in the CDR3. Here the CDR3 reads CASSKGGASGSRLETQYF. For the CDR3, the DNA is TGTGCCAGCAGCAAAGGAGGGGCTAGCGGGAGTCGTTTAGAGACCCAGTACTTC.